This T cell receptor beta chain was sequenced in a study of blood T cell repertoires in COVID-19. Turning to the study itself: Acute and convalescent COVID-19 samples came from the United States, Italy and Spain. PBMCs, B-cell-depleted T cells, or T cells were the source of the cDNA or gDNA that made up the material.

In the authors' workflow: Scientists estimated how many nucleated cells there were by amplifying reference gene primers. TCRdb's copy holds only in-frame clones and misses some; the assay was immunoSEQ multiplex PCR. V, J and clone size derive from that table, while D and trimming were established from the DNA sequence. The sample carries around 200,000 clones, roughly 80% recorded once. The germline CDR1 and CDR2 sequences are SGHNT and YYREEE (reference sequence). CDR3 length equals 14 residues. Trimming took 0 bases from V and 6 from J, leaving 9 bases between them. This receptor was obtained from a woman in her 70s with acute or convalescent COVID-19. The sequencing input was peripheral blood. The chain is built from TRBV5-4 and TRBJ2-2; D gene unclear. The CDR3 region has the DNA TGTGCCAGCAGCTTGGGGAGTGCCCCCGGGGAGCTGTTTTTT. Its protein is CASSLGSAPGELFF.